This entry features one T cell receptor (beta chain) sequence. Clones were sequenced by immunoSEQ multiplex PCR, and TCRdb holds only the in-frame ones, with some missing. Here the sample spans roughly 87,000 clones, just over 90% being singletons. This sample is drawn from a study of T cell changes during pregnancy in multiple sclerosis. The CDR3 totals 15 residues. Germline CDR1 and CDR2: MNHEY and SVGAGI. Trimming shortened V by 6 bases and J by 2 bases, and 17 bases separated the two germline ends. Here the sequenced sample was peripheral blood, taken in the third trimester of pregnancy. J is TRBJ2-7 and V is TRBV6-5, with a possible D match to TRBD1 (5 bases). The clonotype originates from a female donor in good health, enrolled as a control in a pregnancy study. The DNA for the CDR3 is TGTGCCAGCAGGGGGTCGTTGGTAGGGGCCTACGAGCAGTACTTC. Protein sequence: CASRGSLVGAYEQYF.